This record concerns one T cell receptor beta chain sequence. What it recognizes is unknown. This specimen belongs to a study of early T cells in non-severe SARS-CoV-2 infection. Study-wide points: VDJdb-based matching was biased toward anti-spike CD8 responses and missed private and CD4 specificities.

Researchers attached unique molecular identifiers to individual cDNA molecules. TCRdb ran MiXCR on the 5' RACE reads and lists one entry per CDR3 protein. The sample consists of roughly 100,000 distinct CDR3 sequences, roughly 13% of them appearing once. The V gene lost 6 bases and the J gene lost 1 base, with 11 bases spanning the gap. The CDR3 is made up of 14 amino acids. Per the germline V gene, CDR1 is KGHDR and CDR2 is SFDVKD. V usage is TRBV24-1 and J usage is TRBJ1-1, with D uncertain. Sequenced material: whole blood. The sequence derives from an adult who was a healthcare worker with PCR-confirmed SARS-CoV-2 infection or an uninfected control (not recorded which). The DNA for the CDR3 is TGTGCCACCAGTTCCGTGGGCCCGAACACTGAAGCTTTCTTT. As protein: CATSSVGPNTEAFF.